These T cell receptor beta chains were read from a single sample in a study of cytomegalovirus exposure and HLA in healthy donors. Produced via immunoSEQ multiplex PCR; TCRdb's table is partial and in-frame only. This table has roughly 71,000 clones, around 94% appearing once. Sequencing was done on a sample of PBMCs. The receptor set was obtained from a young woman in good health and CMV-seronegative. Each CDR3 is given without its conserved first and last residue.

CDR3 length: 13
V gene: TRBV9
CDR3 protein: ASSVEPGGSQPQH

CDR3 length: 13
V gene: TRBV14
CDR3 protein: ASSHVAGGSFEQF

CDR3 length: 11
V gene: TRBV7-9
CDR3 protein: ASSLGTGEKLF

CDR3 length: 10
V gene: TRBV30
CDR3 protein: AWSGANYGYT

CDR3 length: 14
V gene: TRBV7-3
CDR3 protein: ASSPGGTADNSPLH

CDR3 length: 13
V gene: TRBV9
CDR3 protein: ASSGLSGDLNEQF

CDR3 length: 13
V gene: TRBV28
CDR3 protein: ASGPTGQGHYEQY

CDR3 length: 10
V gene: TRBV7-9
CDR3 protein: ASSRRGFEQY

CDR3 length: 11
V gene: TRBV5-1
CDR3 protein: ASSRDTSYEQY

CDR3 length: 15
V gene: TRBV21-1
CDR3 protein: ASSKEEGTGADNEQF

CDR3 length: 12
V gene: TRBV18
CDR3 protein: ASSSGQFNSPLH

CDR3 length: 15
V gene: TRBV18
CDR3 protein: ASSPLECAALTCEQY

CDR3 length: 13
V gene: TRBV28
CDR3 protein: ASRLTGGSYYGYT

CDR3 length: 14
V gene: TRBV7-6
CDR3 protein: ASSLERGGVYNEQF

CDR3 length: 13
V gene: TRBV7-2
CDR3 protein: ASSLETAPSYEQY

CDR3 length: 13
V gene: TRBV13
CDR3 protein: ASSPLQSFNEKLF

CDR3 length: 14
V gene: TRBV9
CDR3 protein: ASSVALGRQGDGYT

CDR3 length: 11
V gene: TRBV6-5
CDR3 protein: ASRVGLSYGYT

CDR3 length: 14
V gene: TRBV7-2
CDR3 protein: ASSPTTGGGSYEQY

CDR3 length: 13
V gene: TRBV5-8
CDR3 protein: ASSPFRGANQPQH

CDR3 length: 11
V gene: TRBV27
CDR3 protein: ASSGLAGNTQY

CDR3 length: 15
V gene: TRBV14
CDR3 protein: ASSQDRLAGDTGELF

CDR3 length: 14
V gene: TRBV19
CDR3 protein: ASSIVFSRLNYEQY